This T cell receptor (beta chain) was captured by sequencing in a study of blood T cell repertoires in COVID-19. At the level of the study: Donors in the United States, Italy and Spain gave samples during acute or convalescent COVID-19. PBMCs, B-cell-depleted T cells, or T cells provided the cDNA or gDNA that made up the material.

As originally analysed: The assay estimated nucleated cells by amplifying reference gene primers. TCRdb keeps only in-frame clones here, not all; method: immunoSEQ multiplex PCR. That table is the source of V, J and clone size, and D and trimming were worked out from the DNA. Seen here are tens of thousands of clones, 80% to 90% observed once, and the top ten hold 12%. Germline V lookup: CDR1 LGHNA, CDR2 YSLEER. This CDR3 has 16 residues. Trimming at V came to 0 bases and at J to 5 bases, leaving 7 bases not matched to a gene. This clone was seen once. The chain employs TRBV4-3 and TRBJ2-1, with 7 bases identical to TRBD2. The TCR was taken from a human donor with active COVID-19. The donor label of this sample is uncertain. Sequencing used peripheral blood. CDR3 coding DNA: TGCGCCAGCAGCCAAGACTCAGCGGGATGGGACAATGAGCAGTTCTTC. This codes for CASSQDSAGWDNEQFF.